The next 22 T cell receptor beta chains were all read from a single sample in a study of blood T cells in healthy people across ages. Primers used in a second PCR of roughly 6 to 11 cycles were a sample-barcoded 5' primer and a J-beta primer mix. MiXCR was run by TCRdb on the 5' RACE reads, yielding one entry per CDR3 protein. The sample records about 500,000 distinct CDR3 sequences, more than 20% being singletons. The same sample was also studied in work on T cells of mothers and their children.

The source material was blood. These receptors were obtained from a boy aged 5-17 years in good health.

This clonotype was counted a few times. The chain has TRBV7-9 and TRBJ1-3; 7 nucleotides agree with TRBD1. V was pared by 5 bases and J by 2 bases, with 9 bases of the junction left unmatched. This CDR3 region has 16 residues. CDR1 is SEHNR, CDR2 FQNEAQ, per germline (reference sequence). The CDR3 is CASSPPWGTAGNTIYF. CDR3 nucleotides: TGTGCCAGCAGCCCCCCATGGGGGACAGCTGGAAACACCATATATTTT.

This clonotype was seen a handful of times. The CDR3 is CASRVQGRETQYF. The CDR3, as DNA: TGTGCCAGTAGGGTACAGGGCCGGGAGACCCAGTACTTC. The rearrangement links TRBV19 to TRBJ2-5; tentatively, D is TRBD1 (6 bases). The V and J ends lost 6 bases and 5 bases respectively, with 13 bases between them. The CDR3 is 13 amino acids. Germline CDR1 reads LNHDA; CDR2 reads SQIVND (reference sequence).

This clonotype was counted a few times. The V gene is TRBV7-2, the J gene TRBJ2-7, with 10 nucleotides matching TRBD2. Per the germline V gene, CDR1 is SGHTA and CDR2 is FQGNSA. The CDR3 is 16 amino acids. Losses at the gene ends were 0 bases for V and 0 bases for J; bases not matched to a gene: 2. CDR3: CASSLATSGTSYEQYF. The CDR3 DNA is TGTGCCAGCAGCTTAGCAACTAGCGGGACCTCCTACGAGCAGTACTTC.

The sample holds a few counts of this clonotype. The genes are TRBV5-5 and TRBJ2-5; D gene ambiguous. The J call is doubtful: the DNA matches TRBJ2-7 better. CDR1 is SGHKS, CDR2 YYEKEE, per germline (reference sequence). CDR3 length equals 14 residues. CDR3 sequence (DNA): TGTGCCAGCAGCTTGCCCACAGCCGCCTACGAGCAGTACTTC. Its translation is CASSLPTAAYEQYF.

As DNA, the CDR3 is TGTGCCAGCAGTCCAAAAACAGGGCCAAACTATGGCTACACCTTC. This encodes CASSPKTGPNYGYTF. The chain employs TRBV6-5 and TRBJ1-2; tentatively, D is TRBD1 (6 bases). The V gene lost 5 bases and the J gene lost 2 bases, with 15 bases spanning the gap. This CDR3 has 15 amino acids. From germline, CDR1 is MNHEY and CDR2 SVGAGI.

The rearrangement links TRBV6-1 to TRBJ1-4, with D unclear. The germline V gene encodes CDR1 MNHNS and CDR2 SASEGT. The CDR3 extends over 14 amino acids. Trimming removed 1 base from V and 7 bases from J, with 10 bases in between. CDR3 loop: CASSEVEGFEKLFF. DNA of the CDR3: TGTGCCAGCAGTGAAGTGGAGGGTTTTGAAAAACTGTTTTTT.

The CDR3 nucleotides are TGTGCCAGCAGTTTAGGGTTTGGGAGTCGGGATGAGCAGTTCTTC. Protein: CASSLGFGSRDEQFF. This chain joins TRBV12-3 or TRBV12-4 and TRBJ2-1; TRBD2 might be the D (5 bases). This CDR3 has 15 residues. Between the trimmed V and J ends, which lost 1 base and 8 bases, there was a span of 15 bases.

This clonotype has a single count. Its ends do not fully match the called genes, so a read error is possible. The J gene is TRBJ2-7, the V gene TRBV27; TRBD2 is a possible D gene (6 bases). The CDR3 is made up of 13 amino acids. Germline assignment: CDR1 MNHEY and CDR2 SMNVEV (reference sequence). The CDR3 region is CASSAGPLYGQYF. The CDR3 nucleotides read TGTGCCAGCAGTGCGGGACCTTTATACGGGCAGTACTTC.

This chain connects TRBV7-9 to TRBJ2-5, with unresolved D. Germline V CDR1 and CDR2: SEHNR, FQNEAQ (reference sequence). This CDR3 region has 15 residues. Trimming removed 1 base at V and 1 base at J, with 10 bases between. The CDR3 sequence is CASSLDPLPQETQYF. In DNA form, the CDR3 reads TGTGCCAGCAGCTTAGACCCCCTACCCCAAGAGACCCAGTACTTC.

This clonotype occurred a few times. The J gene is TRBJ2-5, the V gene TRBV6-5; tentatively, D is TRBD2 (6 bases). V gave up 2 bases and J gave up 5 bases, with 12 bases separating them. The CDR3 spans 14 residues. Per germline, CDR1 MNHEY and CDR2 SVGAGI. CDR3 nucleotides: TGTGCCAGCAGTTACGGCGGGGTAGAGGAGACCCAGTACTTC. As protein: CASSYGGVEETQYF.

The chain links TRBV7-2 to TRBJ2-5; TRBD2 matches 14 bases. J gave up 4 bases and V 5 bases, and 9 bases lay outside the gene matches. This CDR3 comprises 17 residues. CDR1 and CDR2 from the germline V gene are SGHTA and FQGNSA. The DNA of the CDR3 is TGTGCCAGCAGCAGAGCTTCCGGGACTAGCGGGAGAGAGACCCAGTACTTC. This sequence encodes CASSRASGTSGRETQYF.

The rearrangement links TRBV3-1 to TRBJ2-1; D is perhaps TRBD2 (6 bases). V was shortened by 1 base and J by 5 bases, with 12 bases between the two germline ends. The length of the CDR3 is 15 residues. The germline V gene encodes CDR1 LGHDT and CDR2 YNNKEL (reference sequence). The CDR3 nucleotides are TGTGCCAGCAGCCAAGGAATAGCGGCAAACAATGAGCAGTTCTTC. Protein: CASSQGIAANNEQFF.

The rearrangement uses TRBV3-1 and TRBJ2-1; possibly TRBD1 for D (6 bases). The germline V gene encodes CDR1 LGHDT and CDR2 YNNKEL (reference sequence). Trimming took off 0 bases at V and 6 bases at J, with 15 bases between the two ends. The length of the CDR3 is 16 residues. DNA for the CDR3: TGTGCCAGCAGCCAAGATGGTGGCGGCAGGGGCAATGAGCAGTTCTTC. Its protein product is CASSQDGGGRGNEQFF.

The CDR3 here is CASSSPGQGNYEQYF. The CDR3 DNA follows: TGTGCCAGCAGTTCACCAGGACAGGGGAACTACGAGCAGTACTTC. This chain uses TRBV28 with TRBJ2-7; 9 positions match TRBD1. The length of the CDR3 is 15 residues. V shed 4 bases and J 3 bases; nucleotides not matched to a gene: 7. Looked up from germline, CDR1 is MDHEN and CDR2 is SYDVKM.

The chain combines TRBV6-2 or TRBV6-3 with TRBJ2-5; D is ambiguous. The J call could be wrong; TRBJ2-7 is a better fit for the DNA end. There are 16 residues in the CDR3. CDR1 and CDR2 (germline): MNHEY, SVGEGT. This chain's CDR3 is CASSSHALGLSYEQYF. CDR3 sequence (DNA): TGTGCCAGCAGTTCACACGCCCTGGGTCTTTCCTACGAGCAGTACTTC.

This clonotype has only a few counts. The chain uses TRBV10-3 and TRBJ2-5; no clear D gene. Trimming removed 0 bases from V and 5 bases from J, with 10 bases in between. This CDR3 region has 14 residues. The germline gives CDR1 ENHRY, CDR2 SYGVKD. CDR3 DNA: TGTGCCATCAGTGAGTCGTTACTGAGGGAGACCCAGTACTTC. It yields the protein CAISESLLRETQYF.

The J gene is TRBJ2-7, the V gene TRBV21-1; whether TRBD1, the table's D call, matches the DNA was not checked. TRBV21-1 is a pseudogene. The CDR3 runs to 15 residues. The CDR3 reads CASSAPEGSPYEQYF. The CDR3 coding sequence is TGTGCCAGCAGCGCCCCGGAAGGTTCCCCCTACGAGCAGTACTTC.

This clonotype was seen ten or more times. The chain couples TRBV6-4 to TRBJ2-7; 10 positions agree with TRBD2. Germline CDR1 is MRHNA and CDR2 is SNTAGT. The ends lost 6 bases at V and 3 bases at J; junction bases unmatched: 8. There are 15 residues in the CDR3. CDR3 sequence reads: CASSRTSGDIYEQYF. DNA of the CDR3: TGTGCCAGCAGCAGGACTAGCGGAGACATCTACGAGCAGTACTTC.

This clonotype was counted a few times. The rearrangement joins TRBV7-3 to TRBJ1-1; TRBD1 matches at 8 bases. Germline CDR1 is SGHTA and CDR2 is FQGTGA. The CDR3 length is 16 residues. The ends lost 6 bases at V and 7 bases at J; junction bases unmatched: 16. The CDR3 protein is CASSLEGDRKGSEAFF. CDR3 nucleotides: TGTGCCAGCAGTTTAGAGGGGGACAGGAAGGGAAGTGAAGCTTTCTTT.

This clonotype has only a few counts. The chain couples TRBV29-1 to TRBJ2-3; 7 bases fit TRBD2. V trimming: 4 bases; J trimming: 4 bases; junction bases outside the gene matches: 14. Germline V gene sequence: CDR1 SQVTM, CDR2 ANQGSEA. The CDR3 covers 16 residues. Written as DNA, the CDR3 is TGCAGCGTTGTAGGGTCTAGCGGTCATGGGGCAGATACGCAGTATTTT. This gives the protein CSVVGSSGHGADTQYF.

V and J are TRBV10-3 and TRBJ2-1; 14 positions match TRBD2. Germline V gene data show CDR1 as ENHRY and CDR2 as SYGVKD. This CDR3 is 19 amino acids long. V gave up 4 bases and J gave up 1 base; unmatched junction bases: 9. The CDR3 reads CAISATGLAGVASYNEQFF. The CDR3 DNA reads as TGTGCCATCAGTGCTACGGGACTAGCGGGAGTGGCATCCTACAATGAGCAGTTCTTC.

The CDR3: CAISESFGRASSSGANVLTF. DNA of the CDR3: TGTGCCATCAGTGAGTCCTTTGGCAGGGCCTCCTCCTCTGGGGCCAACGTCCTGACTTTC. V is TRBV10-3 and J is TRBJ2-6; a possible D gene is TRBD1 (5 bases). There are 20 residues in the CDR3. Per the germline V gene, CDR1 is ENHRY and CDR2 is SYGVKD. Trimming took 0 bases from V and 0 from J, leaving 18 bases between them.